This TCR beta chain was captured by sequencing in a study of blood T cell repertoires in COVID-19. Per the germline V gene, CDR1 is SGHRS and CDR2 is YFSETQ. The CDR3 runs to 17 residues. Trimming cost V 7 bases and J 2 bases; bases outside gene matches: 10. The protocol was immunoSEQ multiplex PCR, while the TCRdb copy is restricted to in-frame clones and leaves out a portion. The data hold 390,000 or so clones, with approximately 87% observed a single time. The TCR was taken from a woman between 50 and 59 years old who had recovered from COVID-19. Specimen: PBMCs or T cells enriched from blood (not recorded which). This sequence joins TRBV5-1 and TRBJ2-3, with TRBD2 identical over 13 bases. The CDR3 coding sequence is TGCGCCAGCCGGGACATAGGGACTAGCGGGGCCACAGATACGCAGTATTTT. Amino acids: CASRDIGTSGATDTQYF.